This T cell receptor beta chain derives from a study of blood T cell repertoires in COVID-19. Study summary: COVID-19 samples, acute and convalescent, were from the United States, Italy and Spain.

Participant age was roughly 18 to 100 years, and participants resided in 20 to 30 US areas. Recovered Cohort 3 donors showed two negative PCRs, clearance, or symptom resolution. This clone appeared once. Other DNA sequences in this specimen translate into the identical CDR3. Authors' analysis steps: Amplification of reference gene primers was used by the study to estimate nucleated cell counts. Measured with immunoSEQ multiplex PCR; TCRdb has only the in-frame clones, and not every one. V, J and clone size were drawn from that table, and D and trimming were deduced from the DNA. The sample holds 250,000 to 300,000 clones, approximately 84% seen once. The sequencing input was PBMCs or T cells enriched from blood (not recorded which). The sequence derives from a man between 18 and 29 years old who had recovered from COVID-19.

Written as DNA, the CDR3 is TGTGCCAGCAGTGACGACAGGGGGGTTCAGCCCCAGCATTTT. It specifies CASSDDRGVQPQHF. The V and J genes are TRBV2 and TRBJ1-5; 9 positions match TRBD1. Trimming at V came to 3 bases and at J to 6 bases, leaving 3 bases not matched to a gene. Germline loops: CDR1 SNHLY, CDR2 FYNNEI. The CDR3 is 14 residues long.